This T cell receptor beta chain was retrieved from a study of T cell changes during pregnancy in multiple sclerosis. TCRdb's table, derived via immunoSEQ multiplex PCR, lists solely in-frame clones and lacks some. The sample holds some 31,000 clones, about 88% seen once. The V gene end was trimmed by 8 bases and the J gene end by 2 bases; junction bases not matched to a gene: 5. CDR3 length equals 14 residues. Looked up from germline, CDR1 is ENHRY and CDR2 is SYGVKD. V is TRBV10-3 and J is TRBJ2-2, with TRBD2 matching 7 bases. This TCR derives from a female donor with multiple sclerosis, enrolled in a pregnancy study. The sample here was CD8+ T cells from peripheral blood mononuclear cells, taken in the second trimester of pregnancy. CDR3 protein: CAIWGGENTGELFF. CDR3 DNA sequence: TGTGCCATCTGGGGGGGAGAAAACACCGGGGAGCTGTTTTTT.